This T cell receptor beta chain is drawn from a study of blood T cell repertoires in COVID-19. Repertoires were generated with immunoSEQ multiplex PCR, while TCRdb's copy carries only in-frame clones and drops some. The table includes 110,000 or so clones, over 75% detected once. The TCR sequence derives from a human donor in a cohort sampled during active COVID-19. Specimen: peripheral blood.

CDR3 in amino acids: CASSLGTPDTDTQYF. The DNA for the CDR3 is TGCGCCAGCAGCCTTGGGACTCCTGACACAGATACGCAGTATTTT. This chain links TRBV5-1 with TRBJ2-3; perhaps TRBD2 as D (6 bases). Germline V gene lookup returns CDR1 SGHRS and CDR2 YFSETQ. V lost 4 bases, J lost 2 bases, and 14 bases lay in between. The CDR3 runs 15 residues.